The present TCR beta chain was sequenced within a study of technical replicates of blood from a handful of donors. The assay was immunoSEQ multiplex PCR, and TCRdb's table has in-frame clones only and misses some. The sample records about 85,000 clones, 94% being singletons. The length of the CDR3 is 12 residues. Germline values: CDR1 MNHEY, CDR2 SMNVEV (reference sequence). Between the trimmed V and J ends, which lost 3 bases and 6 bases, there was a span of 6 bases. Specimen: T cells isolated from PBMCs. The chain couples TRBV27 to TRBJ2-1; D is unresolved. This receptor was obtained from a human donor in good health. CDR3 residues: CASSFLSNEQFF. For the CDR3, the DNA is TGTGCCAGCAGTTTCCTTTCCAATGAGCAGTTCTTC.